This T cell receptor (beta chain) was obtained from a study of blood T cell repertoires in COVID-19. About the research overall: The study drew acute and convalescent COVID-19 samples from the United States, Italy and Spain. The analysed material was cDNA or gDNA that came from T cells, B-cell-depleted T cells, or PBMCs.

CDR1 and CDR2 from the germline V gene are SGHRS and YFSETQ. Trimming left V 1 base short and J 6 bases short, with 19 bases between. This CDR3 has 16 amino acids. Per the original data handling: Researchers report that nucleated cell counts were estimated from reference gene primer amplification. Method: immunoSEQ multiplex PCR; TCRdb's copy keeps in-frame clones and lacks some. That table supplies the V and J calls and clone size; D and trimming were determined from the DNA. Here the sample spans approximately 12,000 clones, approximately 88% being singletons. Sequencing was performed on peripheral blood. The chain combines TRBV5-1 with TRBJ2-5, with D possibly being TRBD2 (6 bases). This receptor was obtained from a human donor in a cohort sampled during active COVID-19. CDR3 nucleotide sequence: TGCGCCAGCAGCTTGTATTCGGGGGTAATGGGAAAGACCCAGTACTTC. This sequence encodes CASSLYSGVMGKTQYF.